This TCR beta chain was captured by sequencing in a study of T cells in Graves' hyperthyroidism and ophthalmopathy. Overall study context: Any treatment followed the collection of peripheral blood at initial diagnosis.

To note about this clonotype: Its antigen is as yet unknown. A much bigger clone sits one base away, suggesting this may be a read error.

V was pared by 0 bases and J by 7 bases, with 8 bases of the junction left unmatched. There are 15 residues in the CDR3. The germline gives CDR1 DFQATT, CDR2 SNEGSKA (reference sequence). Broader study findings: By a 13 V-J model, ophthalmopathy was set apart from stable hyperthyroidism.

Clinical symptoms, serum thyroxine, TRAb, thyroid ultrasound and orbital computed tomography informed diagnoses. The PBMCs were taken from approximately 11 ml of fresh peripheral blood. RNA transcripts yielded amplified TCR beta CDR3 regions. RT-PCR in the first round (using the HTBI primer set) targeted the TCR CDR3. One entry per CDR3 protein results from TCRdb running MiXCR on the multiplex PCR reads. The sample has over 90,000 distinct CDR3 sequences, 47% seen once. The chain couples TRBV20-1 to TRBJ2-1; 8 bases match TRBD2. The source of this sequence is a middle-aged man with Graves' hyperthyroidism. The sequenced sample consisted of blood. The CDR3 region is CSARDRAAGANEQFF. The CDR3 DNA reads TGCAGTGCTAGAGATCGGGCAGCGGGAGCTAATGAGCAGTTCTTC.